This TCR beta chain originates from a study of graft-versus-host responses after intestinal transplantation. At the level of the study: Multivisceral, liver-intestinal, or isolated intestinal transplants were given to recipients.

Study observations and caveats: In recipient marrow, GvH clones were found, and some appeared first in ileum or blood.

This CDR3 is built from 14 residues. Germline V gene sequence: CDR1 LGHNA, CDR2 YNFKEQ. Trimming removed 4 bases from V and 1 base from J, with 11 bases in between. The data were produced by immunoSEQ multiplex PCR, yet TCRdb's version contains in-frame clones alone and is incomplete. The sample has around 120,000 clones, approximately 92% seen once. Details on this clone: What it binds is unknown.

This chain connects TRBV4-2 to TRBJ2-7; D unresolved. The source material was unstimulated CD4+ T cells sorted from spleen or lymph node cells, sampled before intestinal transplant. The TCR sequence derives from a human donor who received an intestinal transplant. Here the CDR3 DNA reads TGTGCCAGCAGCCCCTCGTTTAATTCCTACGAGCAGTACTTC. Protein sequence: CASSPSFNSYEQYF.